One and the same sample provided the 13 T cell receptor beta chains below, sequenced in a study of T cells in Graves' hyperthyroidism and ophthalmopathy. Amplification targeted TCR beta CDR3 regions from RNA transcripts. The HTBI primer set served for first-round RT-PCR of the TCR CDR3. TCRdb fed the multiplex PCR reads into MiXCR, producing one record per CDR3 protein. The sample records fewer than 650,000 distinct CDR3 sequences, 46% being singletons. Material for sequencing was peripheral blood or thyroid tissue (not recorded which). The receptors stem from an adult woman with Graves' disease, either hyperthyroidism or ophthalmopathy (not recorded which).

The chain uses TRBV7-9 and TRBJ2-3; D not resolved. The CDR3 length is 12 residues. CDR1 and CDR2 (germline): SEHNR, FQNEAQ (reference sequence). The germline V and J ends were trimmed by 4 bases and 5 bases, with 7 bases remaining between them. CDR3 sequence reads: CASSSMVDTQYF. CDR3 nucleotides: TGTGCCAGCAGCTCAATGGTAGATACGCAGTATTTT.

This chain links TRBV7-2 with TRBJ1-1; D gene unclear. The length of the CDR3 is 13 residues. V dropped 3 bases and J dropped 6 bases, with 11 bases sitting between them. Germline values: CDR1 SGHTA, CDR2 FQGNSA. The CDR3: CASSFDMAAEAFF. CDR3 in DNA: TGTGCCAGCAGCTTCGACATGGCCGCTGAAGCTTTCTTT.

This rearrangement joins TRBV24-1 to TRBJ1-1; D not certain. The CDR3 covers 13 residues. The germline V and J ends were trimmed by 7 bases and 6 bases, with 14 bases remaining between them. Germline V CDR1 and CDR2: KGHDR, SFDVKD. The CDR3, as DNA: TGTGCCACCAGCGACTCACTTAACGCTGAAGCTTTCTTT. Protein product: CATSDSLNAEAFF.

The CDR3 nucleotides are TGTGCCAGTAGTATAGGCAGGGGGCGGACTGAAGCTTTCTTT. Its translation: CASSIGRGRTEAFF. The chain is built from TRBV19 and TRBJ1-1; 8 nucleotides match TRBD1. V was pared by 1 base and J by 5 bases, with 3 bases of the junction left unmatched. The CDR3 runs to 14 residues. Germline V gene data show CDR1 as LNHDA and CDR2 as SQIVND (reference sequence).

The chain employs TRBV7-9 and TRBJ1-1; D ambiguous. Deletions cut 4 bases from V and 6 bases from J, with 15 bases between. Germline CDR1 and CDR2: SEHNR and FQNEAQ (reference sequence). This CDR3 spans 14 amino acids. CDR3 loop: CASSSRPRRAEAFF. DNA for the CDR3: TGTGCCAGCAGCTCACGACCCCGGAGGGCTGAAGCTTTCTTT.

This chain uses TRBV2 with TRBJ2-7, with D unresolved. CDR1 and CDR2 from the germline V gene are SNHLY and FYNNEI. Trimming cost V 2 bases and J 3 bases, with 8 bases left between them. The CDR3 sequence is 13 residues long. CDR3: CASSEPVNYEQYF. The DNA for the CDR3 is TGTGCCAGCAGTGAACCGGTTAACTACGAGCAGTACTTC. Full variable domain (missing parts from reference TRBV2 and TRBJ2-7): EPEVTQTPSHQVTQMGQEVILRCVPISNHLYFYWYRQILGQKVEFLVSFYNNEISEKSEIFDDQFSVERPDGSNFTLKIRSTKLEDSAMYFCASSEPVNYEQYFGPGTRLTVT.

Many counts were recorded for this clonotype. Because the CDR3's place on the DNA is in doubt, the DNA is left out and the CDR3 is given as listed by TCRdb. V is TRBV9 and J is TRBJ2-5; the D call TRBD2 from the table was never checked on the DNA. Germline V gene data show CDR1 as SGDLS and CDR2 as YYNGEE. With termini counted, the CDR3 has 15 amino acids. This CDR3 is CASSSSGGLGETQYF.

The chain combines TRBV5-1 with TRBJ2-7; D uncertain. The CDR3 length is 12 residues. Trimming took 5 bases from V and 6 from J, leaving 12 bases between them. CDR1 is SGHRS and CDR2 is YFSETQ in the germline V gene. The CDR3 DNA reads TGCGCCAGCAGGGGTTTTACGGGCGAGCAGTACTTC. This translates into CASRGFTGEQYF.

The table lists this clonotype with many counts. V usage is TRBV7-2 and J usage is TRBJ1-1; unclear D gene. CDR1 is SGHTA, CDR2 FQGNSA, per germline. CDR3 size: 16 residues. Trimming cost V 1 base and J 1 base, with 13 bases left between them. This CDR3 reads CASSLGPQLTNTEAFF. Here the CDR3 DNA reads TGTGCCAGCAGCTTAGGCCCGCAGTTAACGAACACTGAAGCTTTCTTT. The entire variable domain, with the rest obtained from reference TRBV7-2 and TRBJ1-1, is as follows: GAGVSQSPSNKVTEKGKDVELRCDPISGHTALYWYRQSLGQGLEFLIYFQGNSAPDKSGLPSDRFSAERTGGSVSTLTIQRTQQEDSAVYLCASSLGPQLTNTEAFFGQGTRLTVV.

Points on this clonotype: One junction end disagrees with the germline gene, perhaps due to a read error. V and J are TRBV7-8 and TRBJ2-7; TRBD2 aligns across 11 bases. The CDR3 contains 13 residues. The germline gives CDR1 SGHVS, CDR2 FQNEAQ. DNA for the CDR3: TGTGCCAGCAGCCCAGGGACTAGCGGCGCCACCGATTTC. It translates to CASSPGTSGATDF.

This clonotype was counted a few times. V usage is TRBV7-8 and J usage is TRBJ2-5; the D is unclear. Trimming stripped 7 bases from V and 5 bases from J, with 20 bases between. Germline V gene lookup returns CDR1 SGHVS and CDR2 FQNEAQ. CDR3 length equals 15 residues. The CDR3 protein is CASTLLGRPRETQYF. CDR3 DNA: TGTGCCAGCACCCTCCTAGGGCGGCCGCGGGAGACCCAGTACTTC.

The CDR3 DNA reads TGTGCCAGCAGCGCGGGACAGGGTTCTTCACCCCTCCACTTT. Its translation: CASSAGQGSSPLHF. V gene TRBV9 combines with J gene TRBJ1-6; the match to TRBD1 covers 9 bases. V shed 3 bases, J shed 9 bases, and the junction held 4 bases outside the gene matches. CDR3 length: 14 amino acids. Germline values: CDR1 SGDLS, CDR2 YYNGEE.

This clonotype came up a few times. The J gene is TRBJ2-2, the V gene TRBV7-8; D unclear. The germline V gene has CDR1 SGHVS and CDR2 FQNEAQ. The V and J ends lost 7 bases and 0 bases respectively, with 12 bases between them. The CDR3 spans 15 residues. The CDR3 DNA reads as TGTGCCAGCATTCCCGGACGAACGAACACCGGGGAGCTGTTTTTT. This translates into CASIPGRTNTGELFF.